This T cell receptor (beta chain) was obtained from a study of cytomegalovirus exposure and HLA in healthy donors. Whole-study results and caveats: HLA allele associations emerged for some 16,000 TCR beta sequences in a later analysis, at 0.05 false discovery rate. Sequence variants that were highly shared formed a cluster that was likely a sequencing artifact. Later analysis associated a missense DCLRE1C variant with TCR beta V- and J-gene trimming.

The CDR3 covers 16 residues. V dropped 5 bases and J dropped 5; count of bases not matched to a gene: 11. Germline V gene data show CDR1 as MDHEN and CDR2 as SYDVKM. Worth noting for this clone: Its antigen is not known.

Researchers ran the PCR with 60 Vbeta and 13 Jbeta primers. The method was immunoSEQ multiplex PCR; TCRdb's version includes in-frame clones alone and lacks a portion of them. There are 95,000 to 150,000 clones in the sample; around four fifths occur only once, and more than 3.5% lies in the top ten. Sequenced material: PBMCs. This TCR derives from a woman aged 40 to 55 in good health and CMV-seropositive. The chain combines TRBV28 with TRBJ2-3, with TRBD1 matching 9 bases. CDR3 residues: CASSPRGTGRQDTQYF. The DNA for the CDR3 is TGTGCCAGCAGTCCCCGAGGGACAGGGAGGCAAGATACGCAGTATTTT.